This TCR beta chain was observed in a study of Ad26.COV2.S vaccination and SARS-CoV-2 variants. Treatment given: 19 received Ad26.COV2.S at low or high dose, single or two shots; several received placebo; per-sample allocation not given. Collection of samples fell on day 63 after the first vaccine or placebo injection. The repertoire was sequenced with immunoSEQ multiplex PCR; TCRdb's copy has only in-frame clones and lacks some. In the table there are over 300,000 clones, approximately 83% of which are singletons. The CDR3 has 15 amino acids. The junction had 7 bases not matched to a gene; V was cut back by 2 bases and J by 4 bases. Germline V CDR1 and CDR2: SGHRS, YFSETQ.

V is TRBV5-1 and J is TRBJ2-5; 8 bases are a match to TRBD1. This sequence was found in a person aged 18-65 years who received the Ad26.COV2.S COVID-19 vaccine or a placebo. The specimen comprised peripheral blood, sampled in a trial of Ad26.COV2.S vaccine versus placebo. CDR3: CASSFDGQGGETQYF. CDR3 DNA: TGCGCCAGCAGCTTCGATGGACAGGGTGGAGAGACCCAGTACTTC.